Shown below are 17 T cell receptor beta chains from a single sample sequenced in a study of beta chain features in type 1 diabetes. Study-level results: Across all four CD4+ subsets, people with type 1 diabetes showed modestly shorter TCRB CDR3s.

For these receptors, no antigen is known. Every isolated RNA sample was fully reverse transcribed, so sequencing captured expressed TCRB transcripts. Sequencing used immunoSEQ multiplex PCR; TCRdb keeps in-frame clones, though not all of them. This table holds around 14,000 clones, 65% to 85% found once. The source material was stem cell memory CD4+ T cells from blood. Receptors originate from a woman under 30 with type 1 diabetes.

This chain joins TRBV28 and TRBJ1-2, with D unclear. CDR3 length: 12 residues. V shed 11 bases and J shed 0 bases, with 10 bases lying between them. CDR1 is MDHEN and CDR2 is SYDVKM in the germline V gene. The CDR3 nucleotides are TGTGCCCAGTATAAAGCTAACTATGGCTACACCTTC. Translating gives CAQYKANYGYTF.

This chain joins TRBV29-1 and TRBJ2-1; 8 positions agree with TRBD2. The CDR3 runs to 14 residues. Trimming removed 6 bases from V and 2 bases from J; junction bases left unmatched: 6. CDR1 and CDR2 from the germline V gene are SQVTM and ANQGSEA. The CDR3 spells CSVKRELTYNEQFF. The DNA of the CDR3 is TGCAGCGTAAAGCGGGAGTTAACCTACAATGAGCAGTTCTTC.

The J gene is TRBJ1-1, the V gene TRBV18; D unresolved. Germline V CDR1 and CDR2: KGHSH, LQKENI. The CDR3 covers 12 residues. Trimming took off 2 bases at V and 5 bases at J, with 6 bases between the two ends. CDR3 bases: TGTGCCAGCTCACCAGTGCGAACTGAAGCTTTCTTT. Translation gives CASSPVRTEAFF.

The CDR3 loop reads CASSLGIMGGTTNEKLFF. The CDR3 coding sequence is TGTGCCAGCAGCTTAGGCATCATGGGAGGTACAACTAATGAAAAACTGTTTTTT. The chain has TRBV7-9 and TRBJ1-4; no clear D. V lost 1 base, J lost 0 bases, and 15 bases lay in between. This CDR3 comprises 18 residues. The V gene's germline CDR1 is SEHNR and CDR2 FQNEAQ (reference sequence).

The chain links TRBV29-1 to TRBJ1-1; 7 positions agree with TRBD1. V was pared by 4 bases and J by 6 bases, with 14 bases of the junction left unmatched. This CDR3 comprises 15 residues. Germline V lookup: CDR1 SQVTM, CDR2 ANQGSEA. The CDR3 region has the DNA TGCAGCGTTGGACCTAGGGGGACAGCCCAGTCTGAAGCTTTCTTT. As protein: CSVGPRGTAQSEAFF.

The chain recombines TRBV6-6 with TRBJ1-1; possibly TRBD1 for D (5 bases). Trimming took 7 bases from V and 7 from J, leaving 13 bases between them. Looked up from germline, CDR1 is MNHNY and CDR2 is SVGAGI (reference sequence). The CDR3 is made up of 12 amino acids. In DNA, the CDR3 is TGTGCCAGCAACCCTGGGACTTTTGAAGCTTTCTTT. Protein product: CASNPGTFEAFF.

This clone was counted between two and nine times. The chain carries TRBV27 and TRBJ2-1; TRBD1 matches at 7 bases. The CDR3 has 15 amino acids. V shed 6 bases and J 3 bases; nucleotides not matched to a gene: 8. Germline CDR1 is MNHEY and CDR2 is SMNVEV (reference sequence). DNA for the CDR3: TGTGCCAGCAGCCTAAGGACAGGATACTACAATGAGCAGTTCTTC. Encoded protein: CASSLRTGYYNEQFF.

The chain recombines TRBV30 with TRBJ1-1; 8 bases map to TRBD1. J lost 4 bases, V lost 2 bases, and 3 bases had no gene match. Germline loops: CDR1 GTSNPN, CDR2 SVGIG (reference sequence). This CDR3 is built from 13 residues. CDR3 DNA sequence: TGTGCCTGGAGTTTTACAGGGGGCACTGAAGCTTTCTTT. Translation: CAWSFTGGTEAFF.

The chain joins TRBV19 to TRBJ1-5; D gene unclear. CDR3 length: 14 residues. V lost 3 bases, J lost 3 bases, and 9 bases lay in between. Germline loops: CDR1 LNHDA, CDR2 SQIVND (reference sequence). Written as DNA, the CDR3 is TGTGCCAGTAGTATCACATATCCCAATCAGCCCCAGCATTTT. Translated: CASSITYPNQPQHF.

The chain carries TRBV25-1 and TRBJ1-6; 7 bases match TRBD1. Per germline, CDR1 MGHDK and CDR2 SYGVNS. V lost 4 bases to trimming and J lost 11 bases; unmatched junction nucleotides: 5. The CDR3 runs to 13 residues. Here the CDR3 DNA reads TGTGCCAGCAGTGGACAGGGATGGACACCCCTCCACTTT. Protein: CASSGQGWTPLHF.

This clone was picked up one time. This chain links TRBV7-3 with TRBJ2-1, with D perhaps TRBD1 (6 bases). The CDR3 totals 15 residues. V was cut by 5 bases and J by 12 bases, with 23 bases left in between. Germline V gene data show CDR1 as SGHTA and CDR2 as FQGTGA. The DNA of the CDR3 is TGTGCCAGCAGCCCTCTGGGGGCAGGGGAAGGGCGGCAGTTCTTC. It codes for CASSPLGAGEGRQFF.

The gene calls are TRBV6-5 and TRBJ1-4, with 10 positions matching TRBD1. The length of the CDR3 is 15 residues. Germline-derived CDR1 and CDR2 are MNHEY and SVGAGI. V lost 6 bases to trimming and J lost 7 bases; unmatched junction nucleotides: 8. The CDR3 region has the DNA TGTGCCAGCAGGATTATCGGGACAGGGGTTGAAAAACTGTTTTTT. As protein: CASRIIGTGVEKLFF.

In its sample, this clone was seen a few times. This rearrangement joins TRBV28 to TRBJ2-1, with 9 bases fitting TRBD2. The germline V gene has CDR1 MDHEN and CDR2 SYDVKM. This CDR3 has 15 residues. The V gene end was trimmed by 4 bases and the J gene end by 4 bases; junction bases not matched to a gene: 5. CDR3 residues: CASSWAGGVYNEQFF. The CDR3 DNA follows: TGTGCCAGCAGTTGGGCGGGAGGGGTATACAATGAGCAGTTCTTC.

V usage is TRBV30 and J usage is TRBJ1-1; D is unresolved. The CDR3 totals 13 residues. The ends were cut back, 3 bases at V and 4 bases at J, with 12 bases in the middle. Germline values: CDR1 GTSNPN, CDR2 SVGIG (reference sequence). The CDR3 is CAWRSLPFTEAFF. Here the CDR3 DNA reads TGTGCCTGGAGGAGTTTACCCTTCACTGAAGCTTTCTTT.

With regard to this clone: An end of the junction does not agree with germline; a read error may underlie this. The V gene is TRBV11-2, the J gene TRBJ1-4; the match to TRBD1 covers 8 bases. This CDR3 has 13 residues. Germline CDR1 and CDR2: SGHAT and FQNNGV. CDR3 DNA sequence: TGTGCCAGCAGCTTAGATGTCCCAGGGGGCCCGATTTTT. Translated: CASSLDVPGGPIF. The full variable domain, completed using reference TRBV11-2 and TRBJ1-4, is EAGVAQSPRYKIIEKRQSVAFWCNPISGHATLYWYQQILGQGPKLLIQFQNNGVVDDSQLPKDRFSAERLKGVDSTLKIQPAKLEDSAVYLCASSLDVPGGPIFGSGTQLSVL.

This sequence joins TRBV18 and TRBJ1-3; D perhaps matches TRBD1 (6 bases). Germline loops: CDR1 KGHSH, CDR2 LQKENI. The CDR3 is 17 residues long. Trimming took off 5 bases at V and 0 bases at J, with 17 bases between the two ends. The CDR3 loop reads CASSVTGAGFSGNTIYF. DNA of the CDR3: TGTGCCAGCTCAGTGACAGGCGCTGGGTTCTCTGGAAACACCATATATTTT.

This chain uses TRBV10-3 with TRBJ1-2; 8 nucleotides agree with TRBD1. Germline values: CDR1 ENHRY, CDR2 SYGVKD. There are 13 residues in the CDR3. Unmatched junction bases numbered 2, after V lost 5 bases and J lost 3 bases. In DNA form, the CDR3 reads TGTGCCATCAGTTCGGACAGGGACTATGGCTACACCTTC. Residues: CAISSDRDYGYTF.